This TCR beta chain derives from a study of CD8 T cells in Susac syndrome. Points from the study as a whole: The study recognized that its TCR sequencing and HLA analysis covered a relatively small number of individuals.

Germline trimming cut 3 bases from V and 0 bases from J; bases unmatched to any gene: 3. The germline CDR1 and CDR2 sequences are SQVTM and ANQGSEA. CDR3 length: 15 residues. Reverse transcription of roughly 0.5 to 1 ug RNA was carried out with random hexamers. A single record per CDR3 protein comes from TCRdb applying MiXCR to the immunoSEQ multiplex PCR reads. The top ten clones hold roughly 0.62% of a sample with 92,000 or so distinct CDR3 sequences, approximately 96% of them seen once. Remarks on this clonotype: Its antigen is currently unknown.

The sequenced sample was CD8+ T cells from PBMCs. This receptor was identified in a human donor with Susac syndrome. This chain links TRBV29-1 with TRBJ2-3, with 10 bases lining up with TRBD2. CDR3 loop: CSVDTSGVSTDTQYF. CDR3 DNA sequence: TGCAGCGTTGATACTAGCGGGGTTAGCACAGATACGCAGTATTTT.